This T cell receptor beta chain was profiled in a study of blood T cell repertoires in COVID-19. Across the whole study: Samples representing acute and convalescent COVID-19 were sourced from the United States, Italy and Spain.

J was trimmed by 0 bases and V by 3 bases; bases with no gene match: 5. Germline loops: CDR1 SGHNT, CDR2 YYREEE (reference sequence). The CDR3 has 15 residues. In the authors' workflow: Estimation of nucleated cell counts was performed using reference gene primer amplification. The data were produced by immunoSEQ multiplex PCR, yet TCRdb's version contains in-frame clones alone and is incomplete. The V and J calls and clone size come from that table; D and trimming were worked out from the DNA. Of 130,000 or so clones listed, around 91% are singletons. The sample comprised peripheral blood. The TCR originated in a man aged 65 to 85 with active or convalescent COVID-19. The V and J genes are TRBV5-4 and TRBJ1-1; TRBD1 matches 7 bases. CDR3 amino acids: CASSSRQGLNTEAFF. In DNA form, the CDR3 reads TGTGCCAGCAGCTCCCGACAGGGCTTGAACACTGAAGCTTTCTTT.